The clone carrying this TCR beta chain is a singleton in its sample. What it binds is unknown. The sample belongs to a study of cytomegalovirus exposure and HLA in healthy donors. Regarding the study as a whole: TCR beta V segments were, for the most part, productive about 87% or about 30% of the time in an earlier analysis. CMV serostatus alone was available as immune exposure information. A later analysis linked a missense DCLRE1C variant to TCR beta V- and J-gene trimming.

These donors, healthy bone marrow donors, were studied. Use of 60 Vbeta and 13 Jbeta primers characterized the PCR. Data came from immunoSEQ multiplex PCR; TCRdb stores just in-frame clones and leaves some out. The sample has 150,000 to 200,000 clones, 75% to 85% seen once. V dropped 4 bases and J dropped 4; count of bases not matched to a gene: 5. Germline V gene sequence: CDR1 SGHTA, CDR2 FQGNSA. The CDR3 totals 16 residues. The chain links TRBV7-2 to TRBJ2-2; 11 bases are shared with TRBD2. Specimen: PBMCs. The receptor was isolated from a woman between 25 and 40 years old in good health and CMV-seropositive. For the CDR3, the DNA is TGTGCCAGCAGCTCGGGACTAGCGGCGTTCACCGGGGAGCTGTTTTTT. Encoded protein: CASSSGLAAFTGELFF.